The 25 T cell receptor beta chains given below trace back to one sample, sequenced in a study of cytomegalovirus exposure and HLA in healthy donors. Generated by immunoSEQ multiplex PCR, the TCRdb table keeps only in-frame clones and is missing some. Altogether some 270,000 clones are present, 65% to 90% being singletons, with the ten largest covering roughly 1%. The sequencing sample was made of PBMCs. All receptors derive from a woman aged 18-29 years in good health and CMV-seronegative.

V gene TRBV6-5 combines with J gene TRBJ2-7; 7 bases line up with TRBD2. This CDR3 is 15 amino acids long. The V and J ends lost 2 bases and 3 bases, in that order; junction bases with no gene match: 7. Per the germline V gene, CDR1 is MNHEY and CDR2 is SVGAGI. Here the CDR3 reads CASSYRGLPLYEQYF. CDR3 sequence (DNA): TGTGCCAGCAGTTACCGGGGACTACCTCTCTACGAGCAGTACTTC.

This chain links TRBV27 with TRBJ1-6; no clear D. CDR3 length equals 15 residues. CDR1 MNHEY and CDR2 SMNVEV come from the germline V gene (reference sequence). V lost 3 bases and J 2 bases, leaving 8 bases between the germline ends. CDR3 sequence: CASSFAGPYNSPLHF. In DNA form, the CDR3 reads TGTGCCAGCAGTTTCGCGGGTCCCTATAATTCACCCCTCCACTTT.

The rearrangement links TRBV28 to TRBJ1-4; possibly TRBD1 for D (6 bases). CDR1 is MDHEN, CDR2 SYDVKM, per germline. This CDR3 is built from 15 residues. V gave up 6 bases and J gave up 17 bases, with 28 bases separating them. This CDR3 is CASSYTILSQGIRFF. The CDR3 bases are TGTGCCAGCAGCTATACCATCCTTTCTCAGGGGATAAGATTTTTT.

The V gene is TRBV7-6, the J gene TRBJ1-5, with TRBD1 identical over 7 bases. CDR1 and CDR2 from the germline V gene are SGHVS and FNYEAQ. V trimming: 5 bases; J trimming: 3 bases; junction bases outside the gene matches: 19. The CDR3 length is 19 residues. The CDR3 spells CASSTHPGQNPIFNQPQHF. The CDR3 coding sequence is TGTGCCAGCAGCACCCATCCGGGACAGAATCCAATCTTCAATCAGCCCCAGCATTTT. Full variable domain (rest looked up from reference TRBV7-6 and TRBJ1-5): GAGVSQSPRYKVTKRGQDVALRCDPISGHVSLYWYRQALGQGPEFLTYFNYEAQQDKSGLPNDRFSAERPEGSISTLTIQRTEQRDSAMYRCASSTHPGQNPIFNQPQHFGDGTRLSIL.

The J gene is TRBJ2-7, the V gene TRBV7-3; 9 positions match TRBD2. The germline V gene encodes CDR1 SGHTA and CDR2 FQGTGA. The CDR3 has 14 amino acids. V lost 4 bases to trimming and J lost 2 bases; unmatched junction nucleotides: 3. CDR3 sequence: CASSSLAGPYEQYF. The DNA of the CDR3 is TGTGCCAGCAGCTCTCTAGCGGGGCCCTACGAGCAGTACTTC.

The DNA of the CDR3 is TGTGCCAGCAGCCAAGAATACGCAGGGAACGAAAAACTGTTTTTT. Amino acid sequence: CASSQEYAGNEKLFF. This chain connects TRBV4-2 to TRBJ1-4; possibly TRBD1 for D (5 bases). Trimming stripped 0 bases from V and 8 bases from J, with 13 bases between. Germline values: CDR1 LGHNA, CDR2 YNFKEQ. The CDR3 is made up of 15 amino acids.

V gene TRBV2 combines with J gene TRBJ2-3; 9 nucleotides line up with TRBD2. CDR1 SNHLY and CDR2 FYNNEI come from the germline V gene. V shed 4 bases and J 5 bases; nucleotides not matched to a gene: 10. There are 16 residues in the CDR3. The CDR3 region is CASSGGAGGGRDTQYF. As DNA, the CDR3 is TGTGCCAGCAGTGGTGGAGCGGGAGGTGGCAGAGATACGCAGTATTTT.

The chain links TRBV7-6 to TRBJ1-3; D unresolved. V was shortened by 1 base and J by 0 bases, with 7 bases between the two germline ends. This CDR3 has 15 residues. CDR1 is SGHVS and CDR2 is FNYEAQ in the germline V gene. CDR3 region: CASSLEAYSGNTIYF. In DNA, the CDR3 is TGTGCCAGCAGCTTAGAAGCATACTCTGGAAACACCATATATTTT.

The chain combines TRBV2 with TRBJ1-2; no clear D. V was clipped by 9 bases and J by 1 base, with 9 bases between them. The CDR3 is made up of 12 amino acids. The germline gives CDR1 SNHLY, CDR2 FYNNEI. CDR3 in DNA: TGTGCCAGGCATACAGATAACTATGGCTACACCTTC. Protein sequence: CARHTDNYGYTF.

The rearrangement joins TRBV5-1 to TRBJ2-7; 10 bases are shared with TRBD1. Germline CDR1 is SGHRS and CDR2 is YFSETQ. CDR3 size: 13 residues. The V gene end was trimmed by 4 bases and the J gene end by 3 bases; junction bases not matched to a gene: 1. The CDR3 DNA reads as TGCGCCAGCAGCCGGGACAGGGGCTACGAGCAGTACTTC. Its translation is CASSRDRGYEQYF.

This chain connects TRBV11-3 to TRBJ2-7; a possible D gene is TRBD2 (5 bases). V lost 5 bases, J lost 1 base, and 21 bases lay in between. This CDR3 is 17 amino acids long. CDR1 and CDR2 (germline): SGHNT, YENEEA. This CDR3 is CASSPPRRTSNSYEQYF. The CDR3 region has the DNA TGTGCCAGCAGCCCCCCCCGACGTACTAGTAATTCCTACGAGCAGTACTTC.

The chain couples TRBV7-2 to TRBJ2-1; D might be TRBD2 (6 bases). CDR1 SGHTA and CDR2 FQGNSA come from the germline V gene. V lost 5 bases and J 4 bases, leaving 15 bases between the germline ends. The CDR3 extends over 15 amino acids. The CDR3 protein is CASSPMGGGYNEQFF. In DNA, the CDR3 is TGTGCCAGCAGCCCCATGGGAGGCGGGTACAATGAGCAGTTCTTC.

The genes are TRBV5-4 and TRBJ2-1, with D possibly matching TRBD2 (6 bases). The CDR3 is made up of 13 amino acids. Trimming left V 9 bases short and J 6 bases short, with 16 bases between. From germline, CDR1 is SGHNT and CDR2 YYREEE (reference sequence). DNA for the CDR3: TGTGCCACCGGACTACCCCTGGGCAATGAGCAGTTCTTC. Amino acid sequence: CATGLPLGNEQFF.

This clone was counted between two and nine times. CDR3 sequence reads: CASSLGQINYGYTF. The CDR3 DNA follows: TGCGCCAGCAGCTTGGGTCAGATTAACTATGGCTACACCTTC. The chain joins TRBV5-1 to TRBJ1-2; D gene ambiguous. Germline CDR1 SGHRS, CDR2 YFSETQ. The CDR3 totals 14 residues. Trimming removed 0 bases from V and 1 base from J, with 7 bases in between.

CDR3 in amino acids: CASSEGPGQGTDTQYF. In DNA, the CDR3 is TGTGCCAGCAGTGAAGGACCGGGACAGGGGACAGATACGCAGTATTTT. V is TRBV6-1 and J is TRBJ2-3, with TRBD1 matching 10 bases. Germline assignment: CDR1 MNHNS and CDR2 SASEGT. This CDR3 comprises 16 residues. The ends lost 1 base at V and 3 bases at J; junction bases unmatched: 4.

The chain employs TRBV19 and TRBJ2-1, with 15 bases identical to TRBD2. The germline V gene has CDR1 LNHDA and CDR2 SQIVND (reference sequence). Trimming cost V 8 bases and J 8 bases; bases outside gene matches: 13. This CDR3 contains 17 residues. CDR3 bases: TGTGCCAGTCACTCCCGCGGACTAGCGGGAGGGGGGCATGAGCAGTTCTTC. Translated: CASHSRGLAGGGHEQFF.

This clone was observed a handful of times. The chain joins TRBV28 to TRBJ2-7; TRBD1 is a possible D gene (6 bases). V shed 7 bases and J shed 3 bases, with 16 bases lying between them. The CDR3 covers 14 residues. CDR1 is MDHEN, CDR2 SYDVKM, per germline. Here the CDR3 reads CASTSDSQIYEQYF. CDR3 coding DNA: TGTGCCAGCACCTCGGACAGCCAGATCTACGAGCAGTACTTC. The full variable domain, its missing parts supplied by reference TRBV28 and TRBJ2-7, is DVKVTQSSRYLVKRTGEKVFLECVQDMDHENMFWYRQDPGLGLRLIYFSYDVKMKEKGDIPEGYSVSREKKERFSLILESASTNQTSMYLCASTSDSQIYEQYFGPGTRLTVT.

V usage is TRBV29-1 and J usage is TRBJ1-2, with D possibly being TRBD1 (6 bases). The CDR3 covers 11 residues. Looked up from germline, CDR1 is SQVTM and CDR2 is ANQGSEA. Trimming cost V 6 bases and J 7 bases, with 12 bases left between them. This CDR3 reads CSVGDNSGYTF. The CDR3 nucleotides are TGCAGCGTGGGGGACAATTCTGGCTACACCTTC.

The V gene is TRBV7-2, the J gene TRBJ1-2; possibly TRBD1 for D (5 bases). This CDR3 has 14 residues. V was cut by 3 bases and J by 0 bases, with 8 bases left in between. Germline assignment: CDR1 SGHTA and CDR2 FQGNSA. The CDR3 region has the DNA TGTGCCAGCAGCTTGGGGGGGGCTAACTATGGCTACACCTTC. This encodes CASSLGGANYGYTF.

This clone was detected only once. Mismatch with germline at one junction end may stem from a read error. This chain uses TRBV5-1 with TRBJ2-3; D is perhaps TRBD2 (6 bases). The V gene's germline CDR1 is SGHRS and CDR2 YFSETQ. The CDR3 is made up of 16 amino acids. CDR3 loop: CASSSAGTLLGDTQYF. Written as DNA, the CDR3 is TGCGCCAGTAGCTCGGCGGGGACTCTATTAGGAGATACGCAGTATTTT.

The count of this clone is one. The CDR3 region is CAARLGAEAFF. CDR3 coding DNA: TGTGCCGCGAGGTTGGGAGCTGAAGCTTTCTTT. This chain links TRBV7-2 with TRBJ1-1; D remains unclear. The CDR3 is made up of 11 amino acids. The germline CDR1 and CDR2 sequences are SGHTA and FQGNSA. Trimming removed 11 bases at V and 6 bases at J, with 13 bases between.

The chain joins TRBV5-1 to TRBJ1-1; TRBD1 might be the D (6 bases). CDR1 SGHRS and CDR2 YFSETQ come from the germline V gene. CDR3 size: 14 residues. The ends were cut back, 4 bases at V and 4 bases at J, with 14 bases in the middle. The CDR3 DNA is TGCGCCAGCAGCCTGGGCAGGGGTGCCACTGAAGCTTTCTTT. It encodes CASSLGRGATEAFF.

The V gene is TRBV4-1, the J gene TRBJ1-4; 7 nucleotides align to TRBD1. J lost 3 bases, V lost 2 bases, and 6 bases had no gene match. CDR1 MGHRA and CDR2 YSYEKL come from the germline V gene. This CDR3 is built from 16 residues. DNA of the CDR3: TGCGCCAGCAGCCAAACTCCGGGACAGCCTAATGAAAAACTGTTTTTT. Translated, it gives CASSQTPGQPNEKLFF.

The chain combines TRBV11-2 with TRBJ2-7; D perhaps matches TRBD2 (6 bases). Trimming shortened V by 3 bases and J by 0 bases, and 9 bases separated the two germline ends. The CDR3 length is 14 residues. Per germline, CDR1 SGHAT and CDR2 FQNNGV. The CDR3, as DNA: TGTGCCAGCAGCTTCGGGGGAGCCTCCTACGAGCAGTACTTC. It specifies CASSFGGASYEQYF.

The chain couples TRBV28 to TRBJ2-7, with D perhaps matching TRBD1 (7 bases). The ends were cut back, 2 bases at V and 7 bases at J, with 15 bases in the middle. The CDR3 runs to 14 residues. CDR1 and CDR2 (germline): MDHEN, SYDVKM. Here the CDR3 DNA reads TGTGCCAGCAGTTTAGAAGTCGCAGGGGGGGAGCAGTACTTC. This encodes CASSLEVAGGEQYF.